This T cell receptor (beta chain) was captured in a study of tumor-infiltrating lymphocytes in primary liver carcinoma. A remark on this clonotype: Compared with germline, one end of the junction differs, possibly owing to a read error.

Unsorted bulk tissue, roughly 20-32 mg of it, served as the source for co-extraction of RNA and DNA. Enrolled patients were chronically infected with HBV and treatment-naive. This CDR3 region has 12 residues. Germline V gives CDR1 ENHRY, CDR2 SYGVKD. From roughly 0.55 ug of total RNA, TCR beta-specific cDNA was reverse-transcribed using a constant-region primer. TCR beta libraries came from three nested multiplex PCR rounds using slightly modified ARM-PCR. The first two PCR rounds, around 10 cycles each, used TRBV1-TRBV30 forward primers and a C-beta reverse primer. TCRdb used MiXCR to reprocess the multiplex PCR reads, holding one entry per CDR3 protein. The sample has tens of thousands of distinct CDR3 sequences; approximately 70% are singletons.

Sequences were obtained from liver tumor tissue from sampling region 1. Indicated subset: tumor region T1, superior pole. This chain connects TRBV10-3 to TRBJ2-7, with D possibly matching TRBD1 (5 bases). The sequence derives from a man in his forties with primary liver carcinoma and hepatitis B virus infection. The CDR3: CASASGSYEQYF. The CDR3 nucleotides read TGTGCCTCAGCCTCAGGGTCCTACGAACAGTACTTC.